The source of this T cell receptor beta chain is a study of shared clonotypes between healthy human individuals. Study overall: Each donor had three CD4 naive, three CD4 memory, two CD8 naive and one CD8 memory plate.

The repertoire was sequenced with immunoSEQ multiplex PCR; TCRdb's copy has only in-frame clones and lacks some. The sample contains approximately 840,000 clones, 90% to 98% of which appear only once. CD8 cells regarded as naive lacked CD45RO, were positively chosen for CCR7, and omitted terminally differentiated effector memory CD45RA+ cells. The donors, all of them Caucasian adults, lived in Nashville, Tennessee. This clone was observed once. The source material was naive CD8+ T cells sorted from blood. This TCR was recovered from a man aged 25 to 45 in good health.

The chain's CDR3 is CASSAPGQGSNEQFF. The CDR3 DNA reads TGTGCCAGCAGCGCGCCGGGACAGGGGTCGAATGAGCAGTTCTTC. This rearrangement joins TRBV9 to TRBJ2-1; 10 nucleotides match TRBD1. CDR3 length: 15 residues. CDR1 and CDR2 (germline): SGDLS, YYNGEE. Trimming cost V 3 bases and J 7 bases; bases outside gene matches: 7.